Each of the 12 T cell receptor beta chains below was sequenced from the same sample in a study of identical twins. TCRdb reanalysed the 5' RACE reads using MiXCR and keeps one entry per CDR3 protein. The table records about 480,000 distinct CDR3 sequences, 13% to 15% of them present only once. This same sample was also part of a study on yellow fever vaccine responses in identical twins.

The sample consisted of CD4+ T cells sorted from blood. These receptor sequences come from a woman younger than 35 in good health.

The chain couples TRBV11-2 to TRBJ1-6; D remains ambiguous. Deletions cut 5 bases from V and 3 bases from J, with 17 bases between. CDR3 size: 17 residues. Per the germline V gene, CDR1 is SGHAT and CDR2 is FQNNGV. The CDR3, as DNA: TGTGCCAGCAGCCCGAAGTGGGGTACGAACTATAATTCACCCCTCCACTTT. It is translated as CASSPKWGTNYNSPLHF.

This chain joins TRBV10-3 and TRBJ2-7, with TRBD2 as a possible D gene (6 bases). Germline lookup yields CDR1 ENHRY and CDR2 SYGVKD. This CDR3 has 14 amino acids. V was cut by 9 bases and J by 6 bases, with 21 bases left in between. The CDR3 loop reads CAMGGASDVGEQYF. For the CDR3, the DNA is TGTGCCATGGGCGGGGCATCGGACGTCGGCGAGCAGTACTTC.

This clonotype was observed a handful of times. This chain uses TRBV27 with TRBJ1-2, with TRBD1 matching over 7 bases. J lost 3 bases, V lost 3 bases, and 1 base had no gene match. Germline-derived CDR1 and CDR2 are MNHEY and SMNVEV (reference sequence). This CDR3 is 13 amino acids long. Written as DNA, the CDR3 is TGTGCCAGCAGTTTCCAGGGGGACTATGGCTACACCTTC. It encodes CASSFQGDYGYTF.

This clonotype was observed a few times. The V and J genes are TRBV9 and TRBJ2-7; D unclear. This CDR3 spans 13 amino acids. The germline CDR1 and CDR2 sequences are SGDLS and YYNGEE. V was trimmed by 0 bases and J by 6 bases, leaving 10 bases between them. CDR3 DNA sequence: TGTGCCAGCAGCGTAGAGATCGGCGGCGAGCAGTACTTC. Its translation: CASSVEIGGEQYF.

This clonotype was observed a few times. This chain uses TRBV5-1 with TRBJ2-1, with unresolved D. V was trimmed by 2 bases and J by 0 bases, leaving 9 bases between them. The length of the CDR3 is 15 residues. Germline V gives CDR1 SGHRS, CDR2 YFSETQ. The CDR3 DNA is TGCGCCAGCAGCTTCCTGGGCTACTCCTACAATGAGCAGTTCTTC. Protein product: CASSFLGYSYNEQFF.

This sequence joins TRBV15 and TRBJ2-7; D uncertain. V lost 0 bases and J lost 0, with 6 bases in between. The V gene's germline CDR1 is LNHNV and CDR2 YYDKDF (reference sequence). The CDR3 has 14 amino acids. The CDR3 protein is CATSRETSSYEQYF. CDR3 DNA sequence: TGTGCCACCAGCAGAGAGACCTCCTCCTACGAGCAGTACTTC.

The gene calls are TRBV5-4 and TRBJ2-7, with 7 nucleotides matching TRBD1. Germline V gives CDR1 SGHNT, CDR2 YYREEE (reference sequence). V shed 4 bases, J shed 7 bases, and the junction held 11 bases outside the gene matches. The CDR3 sequence is 14 residues long. Here the CDR3 reads CASSDGQVFREQYF. DNA of the CDR3: TGTGCCAGCAGCGATGGACAGGTTTTCAGGGAGCAGTACTTC.

This sequence joins TRBV28 and TRBJ1-2; 8 positions agree with TRBD1. The CDR3 is made up of 15 amino acids. The germline CDR1 and CDR2 sequences are MDHEN and SYDVKM. With 2 bases clipped from V and 8 bases from J, the junction kept 10 bases outside the gene matches. This CDR3 reads CASSLAHGQGLGYTF. Here the CDR3 DNA reads TGTGCCAGCAGTTTAGCCCATGGACAGGGATTGGGCTACACCTTC.

This clonotype was picked up a small number of times. The chain recombines TRBV9 with TRBJ2-5; 12 bases are shared with TRBD2. Germline loops: CDR1 SGDLS, CDR2 YYNGEE. CDR3 length: 17 amino acids. The ends lost 3 bases at V and 5 bases at J; junction bases unmatched: 11. The DNA of the CDR3 is TGTGCCAGCAGCGCCCCACCGACTAGCGGGGGATTCGAGACCCAGTACTTC. This encodes CASSAPPTSGGFETQYF.

This clonotype was seen more than once but under ten times. The genes are TRBV6-5 and TRBJ2-4; maybe TRBD2 (5 bases). The CDR3 runs 16 residues. From germline, CDR1 is MNHEY and CDR2 SVGAGI. V shed 3 bases and J shed 0 bases, with 12 bases lying between them. The CDR3 reads CASSYGRGLAKNIQYF. Here the CDR3 DNA reads TGTGCCAGCAGTTATGGTCGAGGGCTAGCCAAAAACATTCAGTACTTC.

This rearrangement joins TRBV3-1 to TRBJ1-1, with D possibly being TRBD1 (6 bases). CDR3 length: 13 amino acids. V was pared by 5 bases and J by 2 bases, with 9 bases between. CDR1 is LGHDT, CDR2 YNNKEL, per germline (reference sequence). The CDR3 spells CASSTGHNTEAFF. The CDR3 DNA follows: TGTGCCAGCAGCACGGGACACAACACTGAAGCTTTCTTT.

This clonotype occurred a few times. The genes are TRBV2 and TRBJ1-2; 8 bases align to TRBD1. The CDR3 extends over 12 amino acids. The germline CDR1 and CDR2 sequences are SNHLY and FYNNEI. V lost 8 bases to trimming and J lost 3 bases; unmatched junction nucleotides: 2. The CDR3 region has the DNA TGTGCCAGCTTGGGACAGGACTATGGCTACACCTTC. Its protein product is CASLGQDYGYTF.